The clone carrying this T cell receptor (beta chain) was found many times. Its antigen is undetermined. This entry comes from a study of CD8 T cells in ankylosing spondylitis. Study observations and caveats: Several of the motif variants were reported before in synovial fluid and blood from reactive arthritis. Under 10 highly homologous variants formed a TCR beta motif that appeared characteristic of ankylosing spondylitis blood. It was reported that disease-linked clones were significantly enriched in matched ankylosing spondylitis synovial fluid.

CDR1 is SGDLS, CDR2 YYNGEE, per germline. CDR3 size: 15 residues. With V trimmed by 4 bases and J by 6 bases, 12 bases remained unmatched. TCRdb fed the 5' RACE reads into MiXCR, producing one record per CDR3 protein. The table includes roughly 48,000 distinct CDR3 sequences, about 7.8% detected once. The origin of this receptor is a female donor with ankylosing spondylitis or in good health (not recorded which). The V and J genes are TRBV9 and TRBJ2-7, with 8 nucleotides matching TRBD1. The sample was blood, either unsorted or a sorted T cell fraction (not recorded which). In DNA, the CDR3 is TGTGCCAGCAGCTTAACCGGGACAGGCCTTCGCGAGCAGTACTTC. Translated, it gives CASSLTGTGLREQYF.